These 17 T cell receptor beta chains share one sample of origin, sequenced in a study of blood T cell repertoires in COVID-19. Profiled with immunoSEQ multiplex PCR; TCRdb holds only in-frame clones, not every one. The data show under 150,000 clones, roughly 90% seen once. Sequencing was performed on peripheral blood. These receptors all come from a man aged 45-65 years with acute or convalescent COVID-19.

The rearrangement joins TRBV4-1 to TRBJ1-1, with TRBD1 matching 10 bases. This CDR3 is built from 16 residues. Per germline, CDR1 MGHRA and CDR2 YSYEKL. After removal of 4 bases from V and 4 bases from J, the junction contained 9 bases not matched to a gene. The CDR3 region is CASSPRDRGPSTEAFF. The CDR3 DNA sequence: TGCGCCAGCAGCCCCCGGGACAGGGGCCCGAGCACTGAAGCTTTCTTT.

The chain is built from TRBV10-1 and TRBJ1-1, with TRBD1 identical over 9 bases. The V segment lost 6 bases and the J segment 2 bases; nucleotides outside the gene matches: 16. This CDR3 is 18 amino acids long. Germline CDR1 is WNHNN and CDR2 is SYGVQD (reference sequence). For the CDR3, the DNA is TGCGCCAGCAGCTACAGACCGGGACAGGGAATGGATAACACTGAAGCTTTCTTT. Encoded protein: CASSYRPGQGMDNTEAFF.

This chain joins TRBV6-2 or TRBV6-3 and TRBJ2-7; D might be TRBD1 (6 bases). The length of the CDR3 is 16 residues. The V end lost 4 bases, the J end lost 3 bases, and 19 bases lay between the germline ends. In germline, CDR1 is MNHEY, CDR2 SVGEGT. For the CDR3, the DNA is TGTGCCAGCAGTTCCATAACAGGGTGGTCCCTCTACGAGCAGTACTTC. Protein product: CASSSITGWSLYEQYF.

The chain joins TRBV5-5 to TRBJ1-2; TRBD1 is a possible D gene (6 bases). In germline, CDR1 is SGHKS, CDR2 YYEKEE (reference sequence). The CDR3 covers 14 residues. V was cut by 0 bases and J by 3 bases, with 9 bases left in between. The CDR3 DNA follows: TGTGCCAGCAGCTTGGAAGCAGGGGACTATGGCTACACCTTC. It translates to CASSLEAGDYGYTF.

The rearrangement links TRBV7-9 to TRBJ2-5, with TRBD2 matching 7 bases. Germline-derived CDR1 and CDR2 are SEHNR and FQNEAQ (reference sequence). The CDR3 runs 14 residues. V dropped 6 bases and J dropped 4; count of bases not matched to a gene: 8. CDR3 bases: TGTGCCAGCAGGGATTCGGGGGGAGGAGAGACCCAGTACTTC. Translated: CASRDSGGGETQYF.

The chain links TRBV7-2 to TRBJ2-7, with 7 nucleotides matching TRBD2. This CDR3 spans 15 amino acids. The V gene's germline CDR1 is SGHTA and CDR2 FQGNSA. Trimming removed 1 base from V and 0 bases from J; junction bases left unmatched: 3. CDR3 DNA: TGTGCCAGCAGCTTAGGCGGGGGATACTCCTACGAGCAGTACTTC. Protein product: CASSLGGGYSYEQYF.

The chain recombines TRBV11-3 with TRBJ2-1; 11 bases match TRBD2. The CDR3 contains 19 residues. J gave up 5 bases and V 6 bases, and 18 bases lay outside the gene matches. Germline lookup yields CDR1 SGHNT and CDR2 YENEEA. DNA of the CDR3: TGTGCCAGCAGTTTCCGGGGGACACTAGCGGGAGAGTCGCACAATGAGCAGTTCTTC. Its protein product is CASSFRGTLAGESHNEQFF.

The chain couples TRBV6-5 to TRBJ1-2; TRBD1 aligns across 7 bases. CDR3 size: 12 residues. With V trimmed by 9 bases and J by 2 bases, 3 bases remained unmatched. Germline V gene data show CDR1 as MNHEY and CDR2 as SVGAGI. CDR3: CASATGNYGYTF. CDR3 nucleotides: TGTGCCAGTGCGACAGGGAACTATGGCTACACCTTC.

The CDR3 nucleotides are TGTGCCAGTAGTCAGGGGATTTATAATTCACCCCTCCACTTT. It specifies CASSQGIYNSPLHF. The chain has TRBV19 and TRBJ1-6, with D tentatively TRBD1 (6 bases). The V gene's germline CDR1 is LNHDA and CDR2 SQIVND (reference sequence). The CDR3 sequence is 14 residues long. Trimming stripped 5 bases from V and 4 bases from J, with 9 bases between.

DNA for the CDR3: TGTGCCAGCAGCTTATGGCCGAACTCCTACGAGCAGTACTTC. Amino acid sequence: CASSLWPNSYEQYF. The J gene is TRBJ2-7, the V gene TRBV5-5; D is uncertain. Germline CDR1 is SGHKS and CDR2 is YYEKEE (reference sequence). The length of the CDR3 is 14 residues. V lost 2 bases and J 0 bases, leaving 9 bases between the germline ends. Filled out from reference TRBV5-5 and TRBJ2-7, the complete variable domain reads DAGVTQSPTHLIKTRGQQVTLRCSPISGHKSVSWYQQVLGQGPQFIFQYYEKEERGRGNFPDRFSARQFPNYSSELNVNALLLGDSALYLCASSLWPNSYEQYFGPGTRLTVT.

This clone was detected only a few times. The chain uses TRBV2 and TRBJ2-7, with TRBD1 matching over 8 bases. Germline loops: CDR1 SNHLY, CDR2 FYNNEI. The CDR3 has 13 amino acids. V was pared by 4 bases and J by 2 bases, with 1 base of the junction left unmatched. The CDR3 DNA reads TGTGCCAGCAGTGGACAGGGGACCTACGAGCAGTACTTC. Protein: CASSGQGTYEQYF.

This clone was found a few times. This chain connects TRBV28 to TRBJ1-5; weak D call: TRBD1 (6 bases). Trimming stripped 2 bases from V and 1 base from J, with 9 bases between. Germline CDR1 MDHEN, CDR2 SYDVKM. The CDR3 runs to 15 residues. In nucleotides, the CDR3 is TGTGCCAGCAGTTTAGGACAGCCCAGCAATCAGCCCCAGCATTTT. Translating gives CASSLGQPSNQPQHF.

A single count supports this clone. The rearrangement links TRBV6-5 to TRBJ1-1; no firm D call. The germline V gene has CDR1 MNHEY and CDR2 SVGAGI. This CDR3 is built from 14 residues. The V and J ends lost 4 bases and 1 base respectively, with 10 bases between them. DNA of the CDR3: TGTGCCAGCAGTTCGACGGGGAGGAACACTGAAGCTTTCTTT. This sequence encodes CASSSTGRNTEAFF.

The CDR3 DNA reads TGTGCCAGCAGCCCACAGGTGAAAAAACCTGAAGCTTTCTTT. Translation: CASSPQVKKPEAFF. V and J are TRBV3-1 (or the pseudogene TRBV3-2) and TRBJ1-1, with D possibly being TRBD1 (5 bases). Germline CDR1 LGHDT, CDR2 YNNKEL (reference sequence). The V and J ends lost 4 bases and 6 bases respectively, with 15 bases between them. CDR3 length: 14 residues.

The rearrangement uses TRBV7-9 and TRBJ2-4, with no clear D. Germline V lookup: CDR1 SEHNR, CDR2 FQNEAQ (reference sequence). CDR3 size: 13 residues. Trimming removed 5 bases from V and 6 bases from J, with 11 bases in between. The CDR3 is CASSHRGGNIQYF. CDR3 bases: TGTGCCAGCAGCCACCGTGGCGGAAACATTCAGTACTTC.

The genes are TRBV14 and TRBJ2-2, with 10 bases matching TRBD2. Germline loops: CDR1 SGHDN, CDR2 FVKESK. Losses at the gene ends were 4 bases for V and 4 bases for J; bases not matched to a gene: 15. The CDR3 length is 19 residues. The CDR3 reads CASSRLKSQAGGLTGELFF. In nucleotides, the CDR3 is TGTGCCAGCAGCCGCCTGAAAAGCCAAGCGGGAGGGCTCACCGGGGAGCTGTTTTTT. Together with reference TRBV14 and TRBJ2-2, the CDR3 gives the full variable domain: EAGVTQFPSHSVIEKGQTVTLRCDPISGHDNLYWYRRVMGKEIKFLLHFVKESKQDESGMPNNRFLAERTGGTYSTLKVQPAELEDSGVYFCASSRLKSQAGGLTGELFFGEGSRLTVL.

This clone has more than one count but fewer than ten. V and J are TRBV27 and TRBJ1-5; D not resolved. V lost 5 bases and J 6 bases, leaving 17 bases between the germline ends. The CDR3 consists of 15 residues. Germline lookup yields CDR1 MNHEY and CDR2 SMNVEV (reference sequence). The chain's CDR3 is CASSVSRESVQPQHF. CDR3 DNA sequence: TGTGCCAGCAGTGTCTCTAGGGAGTCGGTTCAGCCCCAGCATTTT.